This record concerns one T cell receptor beta chain sequence. The antigen remains undetermined. The data belong to a study of T cells after yellow fever vaccination. General observations from the study: Only a small proportion of the clonotypes turned up in both the CD4 and the CD8 compartments, likely arising from convergent recombination.

TCRdb reprocessed the 5' RACE reads with MiXCR, giving one entry per CDR3 protein. Of hundreds of thousands of distinct CDR3 sequences in the sample, around 9.3% were seen once. This CDR3 region has 15 residues. In germline, CDR1 is WNHNN, CDR2 SYGVQD (reference sequence). The J segment lost 1 base and the V segment lost 6 bases, leaving 8 bases of the junction unmatched. Sequencing was performed on CD4+ T cells sorted from PBMCs, taken 5 days after the yellow fever booster vaccination. The TCR was taken from a young man who received the YFV17D yellow fever vaccine. The chain is built from TRBV10-1 and TRBJ2-7; 8 bases agree with TRBD2. CDR3 amino acids: CASSAGGTESYEQYF. In DNA form, the CDR3 reads TGCGCCAGCAGCGCGGGGGGCACCGAGTCCTACGAGCAGTACTTC.